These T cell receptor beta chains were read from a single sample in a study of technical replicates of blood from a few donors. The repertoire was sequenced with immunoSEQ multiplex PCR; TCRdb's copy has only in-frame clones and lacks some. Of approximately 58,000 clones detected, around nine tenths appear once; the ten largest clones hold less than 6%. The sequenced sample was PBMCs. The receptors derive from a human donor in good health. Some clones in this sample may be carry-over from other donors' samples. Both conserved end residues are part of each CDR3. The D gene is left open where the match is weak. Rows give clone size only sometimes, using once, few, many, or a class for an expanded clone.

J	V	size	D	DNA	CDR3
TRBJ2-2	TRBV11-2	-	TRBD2	TGTGCCAGCAGCCCAGCTAGCGGGAGGAACACCGGGGAGCTGTTTTTT	CASSPASGRNTGELFF
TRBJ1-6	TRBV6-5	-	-	TGTGCCAGCAGTTACTCCAGTGGGGGGGCCCTCCACTTT	CASSYSSGGALHF
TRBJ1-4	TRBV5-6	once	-	TGTGCCAGCAGCCCGGGGTTGGGAACTAATGAAAAACTGTTTTTT	CASSPGLGTNEKLFF
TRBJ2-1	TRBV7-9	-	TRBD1	TGTGCCAGCAGCTCGAGACCACAGGGGGCGCAAAATGAGCAGTTCTTC	CASSSRPQGAQNEQFF
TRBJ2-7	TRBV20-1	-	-	TGCAGTGCTAGTCTCTACTACGAGCAGTACTTC	CSASLYYEQYF
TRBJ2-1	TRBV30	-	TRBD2	TGTGCCTGGAGGACTAGCGGGAGCCGGGAGCAGTTCTTC	CAWRTSGSREQFF
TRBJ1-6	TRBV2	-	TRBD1	TGTGCCAGCAGTGTTGAGACAGGGACTTCACCCCTCCACTTT	CASSVETGTSPLHF
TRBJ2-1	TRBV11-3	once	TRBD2	TGTGCCAGCAGCGAGGCTAGCGGGAGCGATTACAATGAGCAGTTCTTC	CASSEASGSDYNEQFF
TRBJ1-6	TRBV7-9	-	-	TGTGCCAGCAGCCTGCATACGGGGGGTAATTCACCCCTCCACTTT	CASSLHTGGNSPLHF
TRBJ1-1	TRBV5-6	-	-	TGTGCCAGCAGCTTGCTCCGGGAAGGCGGCACTGAAGCTTTCTTT	CASSLLREGGTEAFF
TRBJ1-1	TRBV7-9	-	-	TGTGCCAGCAGCAACGACGGACAAGGGGCCAACGGTGAAGCTTTCTTT	CASSNDGQGANGEAFF
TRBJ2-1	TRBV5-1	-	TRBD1	TGCGCCAGCAGTCCTGACAGGGGATTATACAATGAGCAGTTCTTC	CASSPDRGLYNEQFF
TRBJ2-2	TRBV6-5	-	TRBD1	TGTGCCAGCACGAGGACAGGGGTGTCTTCCGGGGAGCTGTTTTTT	CASTRTGVSSGELFF
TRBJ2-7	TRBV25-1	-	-	TGTGCCAGCAGTCGGGGATACGAGCAGTACTTC	CASSRGYEQYF
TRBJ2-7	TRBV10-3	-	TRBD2	TGTGCCATCAGGACGGGAGGTGGAGAGCAGTACTTC	CAIRTGGGEQYF
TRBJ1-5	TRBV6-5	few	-	TGTGCCAGCAGTTACTCGAGAGGGGGTCAGCCCCAGCATTTT	CASSYSRGGQPQHF
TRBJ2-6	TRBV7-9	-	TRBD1	TGTGCCAGCAGTCATCCGGGACAGCAGCTTTCTGGGGCCAACGTCCTGACTTTC	CASSHPGQQLSGANVLTF
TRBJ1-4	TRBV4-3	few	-	TGCGCCAGCAGCCAAGTACAGGGTGGTGAAAAACTGTTTTTT	CASSQVQGGEKLFF
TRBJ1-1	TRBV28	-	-	TGTGCCAGCAGGAGATACACTGAAGCTTTCTTT	CASRRYTEAFF
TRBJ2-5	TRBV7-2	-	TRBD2	TGTGCCAGCAGCTTAGTTCCGGGACTAGCGGGGGAGACCCAGTACTTC	CASSLVPGLAGETQYF
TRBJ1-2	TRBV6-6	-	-	TGTGCCAGCAGTTATCTGGGGCAAGGCTACACCTTC	CASSYLGQGYTF
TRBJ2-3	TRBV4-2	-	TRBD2	TGTGCCAGCAGCCAAGTTAGCGGGAGGGGTGCAGATACGCAGTATTTT	CASSQVSGRGADTQYF
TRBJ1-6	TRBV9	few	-	TGTGCCAGCAGCCTAGTCGGTAATTCACCCCTCCACTTT	CASSLVGNSPLHF
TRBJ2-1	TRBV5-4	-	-	TGTGCCAGCAGCCCCCCCCCTCCGGGGATCAATGAGCAGTTCTTC	CASSPPPPGINEQFF
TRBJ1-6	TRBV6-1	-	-	TGTGCCAGCAGTCCCCGGGACAACGGTAATTCACCCCTCCACTTT	CASSPRDNGNSPLHF
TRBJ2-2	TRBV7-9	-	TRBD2	TGTGCCAGCAGCTTACGCGGGCGGGAGGAAGGCACCGGGGAGCTGTTTTTT	CASSLRGREEGTGELFF
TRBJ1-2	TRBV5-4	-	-	TGTGCCAGCAGCACAGAGGGCAACTATGGCTACACCTTC	CASSTEGNYGYTF
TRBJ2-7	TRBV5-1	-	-	TGCGCCAGCAGCCCTCGAGGCGGCTCCTACGAGCAGTACTTC	CASSPRGGSYEQYF
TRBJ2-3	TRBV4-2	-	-	TGTGCCAGCAGCCCCGGGGATTCGGACACAGATACGCAGTATTTT	CASSPGDSDTDTQYF
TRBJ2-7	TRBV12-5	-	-	TGTGCTAGTGGTTCTGTCTACGAGCAGTACTTC	CASGSVYEQYF
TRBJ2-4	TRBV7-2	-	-	TGTGCCAGCAGCACCGGTGAGGGGAGGAGGAACATTCAGTACTTC	CASSTGEGRRNIQYF
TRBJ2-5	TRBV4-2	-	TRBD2	TGTGCCAGCAGCCCGGGGGGACTAGCGGGGGAAGAGACCCAGTACTTC	CASSPGGLAGEETQYF
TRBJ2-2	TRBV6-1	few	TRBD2	TGTGCCAGCAGTGGGGGGGTGTGGCTAGCGGAGAACACCGGGGAGCTGTTTTTT	CASSGGVWLAENTGELFF
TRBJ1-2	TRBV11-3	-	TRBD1	TGTGCCAGCAGCTCCACGGGACAGGGAGGGGGGGAGGGCTACACCTTC	CASSSTGQGGGEGYTF
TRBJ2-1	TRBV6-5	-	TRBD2	TGTGCCAGCAGTTACGTGGCCAGCGGGGGTTACAATGAGCAGTTCTTC	CASSYVASGGYNEQFF
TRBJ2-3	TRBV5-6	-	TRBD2	TGTGCCAGCAGCTGGGGACTAGCCCCAGATACGCAGTATTTT	CASSWGLAPDTQYF
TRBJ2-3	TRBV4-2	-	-	TGTGCCAGCAGCCCCTCCGGGGGGCCCGTGGCAGATACGCAGTATTTT	CASSPSGGPVADTQYF
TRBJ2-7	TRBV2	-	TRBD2	TGTGCCAGCAGTACGCGGACTAGCGGGAGTCACGAGCAGTACTTC	CASSTRTSGSHEQYF
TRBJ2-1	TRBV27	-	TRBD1	TGTGCCAGCAGCCTGGACAGGGATGATGAGCAGTTCTTC	CASSLDRDDEQFF
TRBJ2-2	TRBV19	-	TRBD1	TGTGCCAGTAGTATATGGGACAGGGCGCTACCCGGGGAGCTGTTTTTT	CASSIWDRALPGELFF